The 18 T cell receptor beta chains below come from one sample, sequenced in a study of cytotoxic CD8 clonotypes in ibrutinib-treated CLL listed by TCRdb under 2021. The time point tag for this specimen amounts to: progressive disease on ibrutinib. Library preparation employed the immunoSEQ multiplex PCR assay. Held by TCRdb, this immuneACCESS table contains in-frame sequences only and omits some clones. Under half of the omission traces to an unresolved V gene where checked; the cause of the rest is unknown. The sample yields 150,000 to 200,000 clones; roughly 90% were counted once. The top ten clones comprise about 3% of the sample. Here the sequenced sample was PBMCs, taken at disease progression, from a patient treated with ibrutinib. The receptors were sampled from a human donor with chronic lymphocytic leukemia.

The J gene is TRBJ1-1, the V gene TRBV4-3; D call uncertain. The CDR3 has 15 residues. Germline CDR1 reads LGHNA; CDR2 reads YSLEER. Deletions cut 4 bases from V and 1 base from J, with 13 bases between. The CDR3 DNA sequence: TGCGCCAGCAGCCTCGGACTCCGGGGGAACACTGAAGCTTTCTTT. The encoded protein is CASSLGLRGNTEAFF.

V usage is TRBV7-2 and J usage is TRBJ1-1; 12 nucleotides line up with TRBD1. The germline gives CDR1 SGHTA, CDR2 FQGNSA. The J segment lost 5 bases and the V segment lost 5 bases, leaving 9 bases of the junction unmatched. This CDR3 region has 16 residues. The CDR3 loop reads CASSLGTGGFVTEAFF. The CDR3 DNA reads TGTGCCAGCAGCCTAGGGACAGGGGGCTTTGTGACTGAAGCTTTCTTT. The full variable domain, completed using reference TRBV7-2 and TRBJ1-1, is GAGVSQSPSNKVTEKGKDVELRCDPISGHTALYWYRQSLGQGLEFLIYFQGNSAPDKSGLPSDRFSAERTGGSVSTLTIQRTQQEDSAVYLCASSLGTGGFVTEAFFGQGTRLTVV.

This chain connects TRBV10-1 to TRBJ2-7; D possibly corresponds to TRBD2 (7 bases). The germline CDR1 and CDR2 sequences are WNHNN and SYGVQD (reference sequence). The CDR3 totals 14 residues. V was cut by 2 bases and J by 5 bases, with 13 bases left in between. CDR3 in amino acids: CASSEEGGSDEQYF. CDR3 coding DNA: TGCGCCAGCAGTGAGGAGGGGGGGTCCGACGAGCAGTACTTC.

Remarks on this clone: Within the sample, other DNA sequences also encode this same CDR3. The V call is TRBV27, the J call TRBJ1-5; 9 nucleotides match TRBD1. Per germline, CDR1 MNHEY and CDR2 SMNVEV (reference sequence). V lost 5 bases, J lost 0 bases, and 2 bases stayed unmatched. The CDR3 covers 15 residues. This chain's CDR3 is CASSQDRGSNQPQHF. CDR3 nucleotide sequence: TGTGCCAGCAGTCAGGACAGGGGTAGCAATCAGCCCCAGCATTTT.

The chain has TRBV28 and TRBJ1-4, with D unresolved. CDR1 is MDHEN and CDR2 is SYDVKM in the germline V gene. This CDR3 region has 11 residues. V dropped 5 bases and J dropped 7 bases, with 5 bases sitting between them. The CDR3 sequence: CASSRVEKLFF. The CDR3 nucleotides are TGTGCCAGCAGTCGGGTTGAAAAACTGTTTTTT.

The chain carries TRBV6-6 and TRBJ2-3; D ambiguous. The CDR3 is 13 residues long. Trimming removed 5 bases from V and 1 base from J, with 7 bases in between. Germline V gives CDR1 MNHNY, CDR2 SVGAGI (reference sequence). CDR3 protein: CASSAQGTDTQYF. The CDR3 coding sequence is TGTGCCAGCAGTGCCCAGGGCACAGATACGCAGTATTTT.

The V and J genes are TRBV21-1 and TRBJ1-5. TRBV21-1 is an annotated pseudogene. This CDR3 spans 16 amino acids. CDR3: CASSITKTGDNQPQHF. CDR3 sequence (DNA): TGTGCCAGCAGCATTACGAAGACCGGGGACAATCAGCCCCAGCATTTT.

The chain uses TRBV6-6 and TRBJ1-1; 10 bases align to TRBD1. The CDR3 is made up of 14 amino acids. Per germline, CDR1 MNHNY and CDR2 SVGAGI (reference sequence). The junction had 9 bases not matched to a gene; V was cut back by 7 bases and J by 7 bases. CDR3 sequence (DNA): TGTGCCAGCATCTCGGACAGGGGGAGGAATGAAGCTTTCTTT. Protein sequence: CASISDRGRNEAFF.

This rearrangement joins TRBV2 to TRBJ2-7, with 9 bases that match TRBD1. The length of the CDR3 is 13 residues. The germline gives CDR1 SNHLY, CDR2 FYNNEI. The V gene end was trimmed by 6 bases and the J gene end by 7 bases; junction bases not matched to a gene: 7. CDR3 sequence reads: CASSRDRAEEQYF. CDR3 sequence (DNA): TGTGCCAGCAGCCGGGACAGGGCGGAAGAGCAGTACTTC. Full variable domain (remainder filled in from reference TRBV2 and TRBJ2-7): EPEVTQTPSHQVTQMGQEVILRCVPISNHLYFYWYRQILGQKVEFLVSFYNNEISEKSEIFDDQFSVERPDGSNFTLKIRSTKLEDSAMYFCASSRDRAEEQYFGPGTRLTVT.

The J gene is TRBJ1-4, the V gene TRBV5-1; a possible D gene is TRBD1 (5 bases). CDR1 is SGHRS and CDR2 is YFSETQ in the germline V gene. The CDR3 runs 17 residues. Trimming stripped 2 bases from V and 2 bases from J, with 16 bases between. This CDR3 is CASSFRDGVSTNEKLFF. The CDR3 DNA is TGCGCCAGCAGCTTCCGGGACGGAGTTTCGACTAATGAAAAACTGTTTTTT.

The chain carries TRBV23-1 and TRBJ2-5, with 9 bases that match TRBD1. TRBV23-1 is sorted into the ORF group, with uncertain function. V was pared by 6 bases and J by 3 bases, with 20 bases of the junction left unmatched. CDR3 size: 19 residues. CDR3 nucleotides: TGCGCCAGCAGCCACAGCAGATGGGGGACAGGGTGGGTGGAAGAGACCCAGTACTTC. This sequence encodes CASSHSRWGTGWVEETQYF.

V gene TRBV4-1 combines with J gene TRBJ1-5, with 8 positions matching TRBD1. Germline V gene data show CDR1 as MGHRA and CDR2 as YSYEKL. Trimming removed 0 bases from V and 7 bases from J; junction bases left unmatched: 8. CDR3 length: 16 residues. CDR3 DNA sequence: TGCGCCAGCAGCCAAGATGCGCAGGGGGCCGGGCAGCCCCAGCATTTT. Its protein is CASSQDAQGAGQPQHF.

The CDR3 nucleotides read TGTGCCAGCAGCGCGCGACAGGGAGAAGGAAACACCATATATTTT. Residues: CASSARQGEGNTIYF. This rearrangement joins TRBV9 to TRBJ1-3; 7 nucleotides line up with TRBD1. This CDR3 contains 15 residues. Trimming at V came to 3 bases and at J to 4 bases, leaving 7 bases not matched to a gene. Germline CDR1 is SGDLS and CDR2 is YYNGEE.

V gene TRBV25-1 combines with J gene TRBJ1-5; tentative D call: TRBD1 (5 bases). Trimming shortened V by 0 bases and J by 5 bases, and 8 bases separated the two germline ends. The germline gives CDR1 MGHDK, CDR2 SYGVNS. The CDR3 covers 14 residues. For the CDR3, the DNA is TGTGCCAGCAGTGAATACGGGACGGATCAGCCCCAGCATTTT. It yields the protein CASSEYGTDQPQHF.

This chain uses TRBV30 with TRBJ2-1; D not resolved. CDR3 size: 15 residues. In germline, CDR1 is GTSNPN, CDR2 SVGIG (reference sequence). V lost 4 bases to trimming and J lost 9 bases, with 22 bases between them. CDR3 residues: CAWKFGRSRWSEQFF. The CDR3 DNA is TGTGCCTGGAAATTCGGAAGATCGCGATGGAGTGAGCAGTTCTTC.

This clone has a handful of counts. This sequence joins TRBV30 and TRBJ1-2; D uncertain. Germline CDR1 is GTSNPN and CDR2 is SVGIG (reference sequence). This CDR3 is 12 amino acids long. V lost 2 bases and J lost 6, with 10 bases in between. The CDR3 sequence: CAWSSDLHGYTF. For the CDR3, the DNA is TGTGCCTGGAGTTCGGACCTTCATGGCTACACCTTC.

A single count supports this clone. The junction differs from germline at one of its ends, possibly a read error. The CDR3 sequence: CASSSTKF. The CDR3 DNA follows: TGTGCCAGCAGCTCCACTAAATTT. The rearrangement joins TRBV7-9 to TRBJ2-3, with D unclear. The CDR3 runs to 8 residues. Germline V lookup: CDR1 SEHNR, CDR2 FQNEAQ (reference sequence).

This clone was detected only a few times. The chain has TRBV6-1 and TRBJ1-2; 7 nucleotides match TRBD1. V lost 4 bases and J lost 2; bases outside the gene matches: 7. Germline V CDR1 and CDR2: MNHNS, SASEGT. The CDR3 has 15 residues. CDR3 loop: CASSAKPQGNYGYTF. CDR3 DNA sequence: TGTGCCAGCAGTGCGAAGCCACAGGGGAACTATGGCTACACCTTC.